These T cell receptor beta chains were read from a single sample in a study of CD8 T cells in Susac syndrome. From the immunoSEQ multiplex PCR reads, TCRdb called clonotypes with MiXCR, one entry per CDR3 protein. The profile shows under 150,000 distinct CDR3 sequences, approximately 94% of them singletons. Sequenced input: CD4+ T cells from PBMCs. The source is a human donor with multiple sclerosis. Both conserved end residues are part of each CDR3. Each record gives: CDR3 length, D gene, J gene, clone size, V gene, CDR3 DNA, CDR3 protein. The D gene is left open where the match is weak. The size of a clone is reported for some rows only, either as once, few or many, or as a class for expanded clones.

12	NA	TRBJ2-7	NA	TRBV30	TGTGCCTGGGCGGCCTTGGACCGTGAGCAGTACTTC	CAWAALDREQYF
15	TRBD2	TRBJ2-7	NA	TRBV20-1	TGCAGTGCTAGCCAGACTAGCGGGGTCTCCTACGAGCAGTACTTC	CSASQTSGVSYEQYF
16	NA	TRBJ2-1	NA	TRBV4-2	TGTGCCAGCAGCCAAGGGGGAAGCAGCTCCTACAATGAGCAGTTCTTC	CASSQGGSSSYNEQFF
17	TRBD2	TRBJ2-7	NA	TRBV11-2	TGTGCCAGCAGCTTAACGGGTTGGCTAGCGGGTCTCCACGAGCAGTACTTC	CASSLTGWLAGLHEQYF
12	NA	TRBJ1-2	NA	TRBV19	TGTGCCAGTAGTCACTTCGAAGGAGGCTACACCTTC	CASSHFEGGYTF
12	NA	TRBJ2-2	NA	TRBV29-1	TGCAGCGTTGAAAAGAACACCGGGGAGCTGTTTTTT	CSVEKNTGELFF
15	NA	TRBJ1-4	NA	TRBV19	TGTGCCACCTCTGGGAGGGGATCAACTAATGAAAAACTGTTTTTT	CATSGRGSTNEKLFF
15	NA	TRBJ2-6	NA	TRBV27	TGTGCCAGCAGTTTAACGGGGGTCGGGGCCAACGTCCTGACTTTC	CASSLTGVGANVLTF
15	NA	TRBJ2-5	NA	TRBV5-1	TGCGCCAGCAGCTTGGTGGAGGCAGGAGAAGAGACCCAGTACTTC	CASSLVEAGEETQYF
15	NA	TRBJ1-2	once	TRBV18	TGTGCCAGCTCACCACCGATGACAGAAAACTATGGCTACACCTTC	CASSPPMTENYGYTF
13	NA	TRBJ1-1	NA	TRBV6-2/TRBV6-3	TGTGCCAGCTCTGGACAGCCGAACACTGAAGCTTTCTTT	CASSGQPNTEAFF
15	NA	TRBJ2-7	NA	TRBV4-3	TGCGCCAGCAGCCAAGAAGTGGGATCTACCTACGAGCAGTACTTC	CASSQEVGSTYEQYF
13	NA	TRBJ1-1	NA	TRBV29-1	TGCAGCGTCGATGGATCACGGAACACTGAAGCTTTCTTT	CSVDGSRNTEAFF
18	TRBD2	TRBJ2-3	NA	TRBV2	TGTGCCAGCAGTTCTTCCCAACGACTAGCGGGGCTCACAGATACGCAGTATTTT	CASSSSQRLAGLTDTQYF
18	TRBD2	TRBJ2-2	NA	TRBV4-1	TGCGCCAGCAGCCAGAGACTAGCGGGGGGCGCGAACACCGGGGAGCTGTTTTTT	CASSQRLAGGANTGELFF
15	TRBD1	TRBJ1-4	NA	TRBV5-1	TGCGCCAGCAGCCACAGACAGGGCGGGTTTGAAAAACTGTTTTTT	CASSHRQGGFEKLFF
15	NA	TRBJ1-2	NA	TRBV6-6	TGTGCCAGCAGTTCCCCCCTAGGGACCCGCTATGGCTACACCTTC	CASSSPLGTRYGYTF
14	NA	TRBJ1-2	NA	TRBV30	TGTGCCTGGAGTGCGCCGTCCGGTATCTATGGCTACACCTTC	CAWSAPSGIYGYTF
16	TRBD1	TRBJ1-1	NA	TRBV5-4	TGTGCCAGCAGCCCGGGACAGGGGGCAATTAACACTGAAGCTTTCTTT	CASSPGQGAINTEAFF
13	NA	TRBJ1-1	NA	TRBV4-2	TGTGCCAGCAGCCATGATAGGGAGCCTGAAGCTTTCTTT	CASSHDREPEAFF
12	NA	TRBJ2-3	NA	TRBV7-2	TGTGCCAGCAGCAAGTGGGGCGATACGCAGTATTTT	CASSKWGDTQYF
15	NA	TRBJ2-1	NA	TRBV6-1	TGTGCCAGCAGGGAAGGGGGGGCTCCGTACAATGAGCAGTTCTTC	CASREGGAPYNEQFF
13	NA	TRBJ2-1	NA	TRBV6-2/TRBV6-3	TGTGCCAGCAGTCCCGGGGGAGGCAATGAGCAGTTCTTC	CASSPGGGNEQFF
13	NA	TRBJ2-3	NA	TRBV30	TGTGCCTGGGGGGTGCAGGGCGCAGATACGCAGTATTTT	CAWGVQGADTQYF
13	TRBD1	TRBJ2-5	few	TRBV6-1	TGTGCCAGCAGTTTAGGGGGCCGTGAGACCCAGTACTTC	CASSLGGRETQYF
11	NA	TRBJ2-3	NA	TRBV27	TGTGCCAGCAGGAGGGCAGATACGCAGTATTTT	CASRRADTQYF
14	TRBD1	TRBJ1-1	NA	TRBV7-6	TGTGCCAGCAGCCAGACAGGGTGGAACACTGAAGCTTTCTTT	CASSQTGWNTEAFF
14	TRBD1	TRBJ1-5	NA	TRBV5-4	TGTGCCAGCAGCCCCGACAGGGGGCAACAGCCCCAGCATTTT	CASSPDRGQQPQHF
14	NA	TRBJ1-1	NA	TRBV6-5	TGTGCCAGCACCACGGGGGGCGGGTACACTGAAGCTTTCTTT	CASTTGGGYTEAFF
20	NA	TRBJ2-4	NA	TRBV3-1	TGTGCCAGCAGCCAAGTGGGGGGATTCGGTACCCCCTTTCGCGGAAACATTCAGTACTTC	CASSQVGGFGTPFRGNIQYF
15	NA	TRBJ2-7	NA	TRBV6-5	TGTGCCAGCAGTTCACTAATCGGCAGGGGGGTCGAGCAGTACTTC	CASSSLIGRGVEQYF
16	NA	TRBJ1-1	NA	TRBV13	TGTGCCAGCAGCCTCCGCCCGCCGAGCGTTAACACTGAAGCTTTCTTT	CASSLRPPSVNTEAFF
13	TRBD1	TRBJ1-2	NA	TRBV30	TGTGCCTGGAGTCCGACAGGGGCAGGAGGCTACACCTTC	CAWSPTGAGGYTF
16	NA	TRBJ2-4	once	TRBV7-8	TGTGCCAGCAGCTTAGCCCTATTGCGAGTGGGAAACATTCAGTACTTC	CASSLALLRVGNIQYF
11	NA	TRBJ1-1	NA	TRBV12-3/TRBV12-4	TGTGCCATCCTAGGGAGCACTGAAGCTTTCTTT	CAILGSTEAFF
14	NA	TRBJ1-5	NA	TRBV3-1	TGTGCCAGCAGCCAAAGCCAGGGAAATCAGCCCCAGCATTTT	CASSQSQGNQPQHF
16	NA	TRBJ1-1	NA	TRBV7-9	TGTGCCAGCAGCTTAGCCCCTGTCGGAGGGAACACTGAAGCTTTCTTT	CASSLAPVGGNTEAFF
14	NA	TRBJ1-1	NA	TRBV4-2	TGTGCCAGCAGCCTAATGGGGCAGGACACTGAAGCTTTCTTT	CASSLMGQDTEAFF
16	NA	TRBJ1-3	NA	TRBV7-2	TGTGCCAGCAGCCCATATGCCGGGGACTCTGGAAACACCATATATTTT	CASSPYAGDSGNTIYF
15	NA	TRBJ2-6	NA	TRBV6-5	TGTGCCAGCAGTACCGCTGGGGCAGGGGAATTCGTCCTGACTTTC	CASSTAGAGEFVLTF
16	NA	TRBJ2-7	NA	TRBV6-5	TGTGCCAGCAGTTCCTTCGGAGGGACCAGCTCCTACGAGCAGTACTTC	CASSSFGGTSSYEQYF
17	NA	TRBJ1-5	once	TRBV5-6	TGTGCCAGCAGTTGGACGAGGCAGGGACCTAGCAATCAGCCCCAGCATTTT	CASSWTRQGPSNQPQHF
14	NA	TRBJ2-2	NA	TRBV20-1	TGCAGTGCGGGAGGGTCCAGGGGAACCGGGGAGCTGTTTTTT	CSAGGSRGTGELFF
12	TRBD1	TRBJ2-5	NA	TRBV29-1	TGCAGCGTCGGACAGGCCCAAGAGACCCAGTACTTC	CSVGQAQETQYF
16	TRBD1	TRBJ1-4	once	TRBV10-2	TGCGCCAGTACTGACAGGGCGGTCGGCGGGAATGAAAAACTGTTTTTT	CASTDRAVGGNEKLFF
15	NA	TRBJ1-5	NA	TRBV27	TGTGCCAGCAGTTTATCGATCAGGCCCGATCAGCCCCAGCATTTT	CASSLSIRPDQPQHF
16	NA	TRBJ2-5	once	TRBV27	TGTGCCAGCAGTTTATCGGGTCAGGGTTCGGGGGAGACCCAGTACTTC	CASSLSGQGSGETQYF
17	TRBD1	TRBJ2-3	NA	TRBV7-7	TGTGCTAGCAGCCCCCGGTTTACAGGGGGCTGGGCAGATACGCAGTATTTT	CASSPRFTGGWADTQYF
13	NA	TRBJ2-6	NA	TRBV12-3/TRBV12-4	TGTGCCAGCTGGGGGTCTGGGGCCAACGTCCTGACTTTC	CASWGSGANVLTF
15	NA	TRBJ2-2	NA	TRBV24-1	TGTGCCACCAGTGATGCGACGTCGAACACCGGGGAGCTGTTTTTT	CATSDATSNTGELFF
15	NA	TRBJ2-6	NA	TRBV2	TGTGCCAGCAGTGAAGGGAGCGGGGGGGCCAACGTCCTGACTTTC	CASSEGSGGANVLTF
15	NA	TRBJ1-1	NA	TRBV9	TGTGCCAGCAGCCTCTCCGGGGATTTGAACACTGAAGCTTTCTTT	CASSLSGDLNTEAFF
13	TRBD1	TRBJ2-5	few	TRBV7-6	TGTGCCAGCAGCCCTACAGGGGTCGAGACCCAGTACTTC	CASSPTGVETQYF